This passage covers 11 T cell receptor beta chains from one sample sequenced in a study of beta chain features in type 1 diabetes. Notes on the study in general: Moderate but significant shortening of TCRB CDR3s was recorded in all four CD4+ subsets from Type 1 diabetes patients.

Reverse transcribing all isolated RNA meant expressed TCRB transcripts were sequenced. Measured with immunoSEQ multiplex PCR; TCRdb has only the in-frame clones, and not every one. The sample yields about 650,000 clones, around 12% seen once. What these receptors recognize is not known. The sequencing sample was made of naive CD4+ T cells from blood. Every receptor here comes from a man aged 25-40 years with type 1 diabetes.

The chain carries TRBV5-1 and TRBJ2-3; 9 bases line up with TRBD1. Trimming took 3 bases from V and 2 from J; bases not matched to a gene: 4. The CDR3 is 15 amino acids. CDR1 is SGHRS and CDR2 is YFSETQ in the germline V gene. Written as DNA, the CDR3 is TGCGCCAGCAGCTCCGGGACAGGGTACACAGATACGCAGTATTTT. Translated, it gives CASSSGTGYTDTQYF.

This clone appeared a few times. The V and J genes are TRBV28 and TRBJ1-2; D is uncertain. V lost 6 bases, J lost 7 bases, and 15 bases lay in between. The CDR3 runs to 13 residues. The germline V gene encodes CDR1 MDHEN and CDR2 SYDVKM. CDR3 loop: CASSRPGLSGYTF. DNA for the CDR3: TGTGCCAGCAGCCGCCCCGGCCTCTCTGGCTACACCTTC.

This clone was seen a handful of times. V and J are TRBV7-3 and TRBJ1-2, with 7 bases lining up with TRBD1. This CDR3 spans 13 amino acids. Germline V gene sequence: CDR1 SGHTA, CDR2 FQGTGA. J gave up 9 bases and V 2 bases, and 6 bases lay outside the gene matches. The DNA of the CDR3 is TGTGCCAGCAGCTTATTTCCGGGACAGAGCTACACCTTC. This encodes CASSLFPGQSYTF.

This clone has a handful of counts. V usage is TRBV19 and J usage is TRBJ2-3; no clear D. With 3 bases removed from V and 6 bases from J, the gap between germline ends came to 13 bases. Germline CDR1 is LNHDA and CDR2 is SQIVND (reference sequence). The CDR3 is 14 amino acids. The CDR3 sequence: CASSILYVPDTQYF. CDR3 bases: TGTGCCAGTAGTATCCTCTACGTCCCGGATACGCAGTATTTT. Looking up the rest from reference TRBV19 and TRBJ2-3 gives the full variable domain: DGGITQSPKYLFRKEGQNVTLSCEQNLNHDAMYWYRQDPGQGLRLIYYSQIVNDFQKGDIAEGYSVSREKKESFPLTVTSAQKNPTAFYLCASSILYVPDTQYFGPGTRLTVL.

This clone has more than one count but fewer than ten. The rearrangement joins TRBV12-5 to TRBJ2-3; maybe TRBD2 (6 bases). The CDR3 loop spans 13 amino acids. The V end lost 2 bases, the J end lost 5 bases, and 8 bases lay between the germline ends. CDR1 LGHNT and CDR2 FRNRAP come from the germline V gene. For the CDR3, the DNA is TGTGCTAGTGGTTTGAAGGGACTAGATACGCAGTATTTT. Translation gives CASGLKGLDTQYF. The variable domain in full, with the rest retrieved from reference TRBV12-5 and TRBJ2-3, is DARVTQTPRHKVTEMGQEVTMRCQPILGHNTVFWYRQTMMQGLELLAYFRNRAPLDDSGMPKDRFSAEMPDATLATLKIQPSEPRDSAVYFCASGLKGLDTQYFGPGTRLTVL.

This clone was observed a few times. CDR3 in DNA: TGTGCCAGCAGTGCCGCGACAGTCCCAGATACGCAGTATTTT. Its protein is CASSAATVPDTQYF. This sequence joins TRBV2 and TRBJ2-3, with TRBD1 as a possible D gene (5 bases). This CDR3 region has 14 residues. The V and J ends lost 4 bases and 4 bases respectively, with 12 bases between them. Germline V CDR1 and CDR2: SNHLY, FYNNEI.

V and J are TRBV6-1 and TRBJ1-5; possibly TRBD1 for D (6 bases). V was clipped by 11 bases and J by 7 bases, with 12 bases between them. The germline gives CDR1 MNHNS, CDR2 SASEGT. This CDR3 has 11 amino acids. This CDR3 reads CAVQGLQPQHF. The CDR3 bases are TGTGCCGTACAGGGACTGCAGCCCCAGCATTTT.

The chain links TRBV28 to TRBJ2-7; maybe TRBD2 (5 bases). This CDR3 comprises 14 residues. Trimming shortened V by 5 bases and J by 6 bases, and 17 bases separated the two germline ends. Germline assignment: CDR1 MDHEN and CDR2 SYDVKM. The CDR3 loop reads CASSQPQEVLEQYF. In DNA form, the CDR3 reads TGTGCCAGCAGTCAACCTCAGGAGGTCCTCGAGCAGTACTTC. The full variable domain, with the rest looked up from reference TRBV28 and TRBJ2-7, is DVKVTQSSRYLVKRTGEKVFLECVQDMDHENMFWYRQDPGLGLRLIYFSYDVKMKEKGDIPEGYSVSREKKERFSLILESASTNQTSMYLCASSQPQEVLEQYFGPGTRLTVT.

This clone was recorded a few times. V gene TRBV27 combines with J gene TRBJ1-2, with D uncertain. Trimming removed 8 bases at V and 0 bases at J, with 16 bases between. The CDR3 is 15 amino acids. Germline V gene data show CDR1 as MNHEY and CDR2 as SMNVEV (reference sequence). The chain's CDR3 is CASGRTGSPNYGYTF. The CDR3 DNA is TGTGCCAGCGGCAGAACTGGGAGTCCTAACTATGGCTACACCTTC.

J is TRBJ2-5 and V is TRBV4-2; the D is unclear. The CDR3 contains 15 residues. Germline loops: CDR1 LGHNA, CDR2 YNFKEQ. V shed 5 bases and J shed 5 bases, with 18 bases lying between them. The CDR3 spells CASSLKDPKGETQYF. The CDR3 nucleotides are TGTGCCAGCAGCTTAAAGGACCCAAAGGGCGAGACCCAGTACTTC.

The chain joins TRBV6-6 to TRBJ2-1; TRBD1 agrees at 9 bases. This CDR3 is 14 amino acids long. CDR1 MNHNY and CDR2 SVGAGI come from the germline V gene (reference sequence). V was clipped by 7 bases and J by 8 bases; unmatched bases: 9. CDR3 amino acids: CASNHRQGEDEQFF. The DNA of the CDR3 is TGTGCCAGCAATCACCGACAGGGGGAAGATGAGCAGTTCTTC.